A single sample is the source of the 2 T cell receptor beta chains below, sequenced in a study of vaccination and CD4 T cells after COVID-19. The Oncomine TCR Beta short-read assay generated sequence data from the DNA of cultured CD4+ T cells. TCRdb ran MiXCR on the PCR reads and lists one entry per CDR3 protein. The sample has around 15,000 distinct CDR3 sequences, roughly 50% seen once. These TCRs' antigens remain unknown. Treatment reported: approximately nine-day PBMC culture with coronavirus spike peptide pools or control peptides (ViraFEST assay). The sample in question was cultured CD4+ T cells from blood, obtained after SARS-CoV-2 vaccination. The receptors originated from a human donor with COVID-19.

The V call is TRBV12-3 or TRBV12-4, the J call TRBJ2-5, with 7 nucleotides matching TRBD1. The trim removed 5 bases at V and 5 bases at J, leaving 8 bases unmatched. CDR3 length: 14 residues. The CDR3 sequence is CASSPRQGIETQYF. DNA for the CDR3: TGTGCCAGCAGTCCGCGACAGGGTATCGAGACCCAGTACTTC.

The chain carries TRBV6-1 and TRBJ2-3; 12 bases match TRBD1. The CDR3 runs 16 residues. The ends lost 5 bases at V and 5 bases at J; junction bases unmatched: 8. Looked up from germline, CDR1 is MNHNS and CDR2 is SASEGT. This CDR3 is CASSNPGQGAGDTQYF. The CDR3 region has the DNA TGTGCCAGCAGTAACCCGGGACAGGGGGCCGGAGATACGCAGTATTTT.